A single sample is the source of the 32 T cell receptor beta chains below, sequenced in a study of cytomegalovirus exposure and HLA in healthy donors. The PCR made use of 60 Vbeta and 13 Jbeta primers. Only in-frame clones appear in the TCRdb table, and some are missing; sequencing was by immunoSEQ multiplex PCR. This table holds around 92,000 clones, 65% to 80% found once. Sample: PBMCs. The receptor source for this set is a man in his 60s in good health and CMV-seropositive.

The V gene is TRBV7-9, the J gene TRBJ2-1; 9 nucleotides align to TRBD1. CDR1 and CDR2 (germline): SEHNR, FQNEAQ (reference sequence). This CDR3 has 15 residues. Germline trimming cut 3 bases from V and 1 base from J; bases unmatched to any gene: 1. This CDR3 reads CASSFGQGSYNEQFF. The CDR3 bases are TGTGCCAGCAGCTTTGGACAGGGGTCCTACAATGAGCAGTTCTTC.

CDR3 in DNA: TGTGCCAGCAGTGCCCAGGGACAGGGCGCATACAATGAGCAGTTCTTC. This codes for CASSAQGQGAYNEQFF. The chain carries TRBV6-4 and TRBJ2-1; 9 bases map to TRBD1. The germline V gene has CDR1 MRHNA and CDR2 SNTAGT. The CDR3 sequence is 16 residues long. V lost 4 bases, J lost 4 bases, and 8 bases stayed unmatched.

This clone appeared once. The chain couples TRBV30 to TRBJ1-6, with 12 bases that match TRBD1. J was trimmed by 2 bases and V by 6 bases; bases with no gene match: 2. The CDR3 has 15 amino acids. In germline, CDR1 is GTSNPN, CDR2 SVGIG (reference sequence). DNA for the CDR3: TGTGCCTGCGGGACAGGGGGCGCCTATAATTCACCCCTCCACTTT. Its protein product is CACGTGGAYNSPLHF.

The V call is TRBV25-1, the J call TRBJ2-7, with D perhaps TRBD1 (6 bases). The CDR3 is made up of 13 amino acids. Germline V CDR1 and CDR2: MGHDK, SYGVNS. V dropped 4 bases and J dropped 4 bases, with 11 bases sitting between them. Written as DNA, the CDR3 is TGTGCCAGCAGTGTAGGGGGTTCGTACGAGCAGTACTTC. This encodes CASSVGGSYEQYF.

The V call is TRBV14, the J call TRBJ2-2, with 8 bases lining up with TRBD2. J gave up 5 bases and V 2 bases, and 10 bases lay outside the gene matches. CDR3 length: 17 amino acids. Germline V gene data show CDR1 as SGHDN and CDR2 as FVKESK. DNA for the CDR3: TGTGCCAGCAGCCAAAGAGACGGTAGCGGGGTGACCGGGGAGCTGTTTTTT. As protein: CASSQRDGSGVTGELFF.

The chain recombines TRBV18 with TRBJ2-5, with 8 nucleotides matching TRBD1. This CDR3 has 14 residues. Germline CDR1 and CDR2: KGHSH and LQKENI. V lost 3 bases and J lost 4; bases outside the gene matches: 4. Here the CDR3 reads CASSPWTGPETQYF. The CDR3 bases are TGTGCCAGCTCACCGTGGACAGGGCCAGAGACCCAGTACTTC.

The sample holds one count of this clone. This chain joins TRBV2 and TRBJ1-5; 9 positions match TRBD1. J gave up 4 bases and V 3 bases, and 4 bases lay outside the gene matches. Germline CDR1 reads SNHLY; CDR2 reads FYNNEI. The CDR3 totals 15 residues. The CDR3 nucleotides are TGTGCCAGCAGTGAGTACAGGGGGCCTAATCAGCCCCAGCATTTT. Translation gives CASSEYRGPNQPQHF.

The gene calls are TRBV7-3 and TRBJ2-1, with D perhaps matching TRBD1 (6 bases). The CDR3 has 15 residues. Trimming stripped 1 base from V and 2 bases from J, with 9 bases between. Germline lookup yields CDR1 SGHTA and CDR2 FQGTGA. Written as DNA, the CDR3 is TGTGCCAGCAGCTTAATGACAGGTCCCTACAATGAGCAGTTCTTC. Amino acid sequence: CASSLMTGPYNEQFF.

The chain couples TRBV13 to TRBJ2-7, with D possibly being TRBD1 (6 bases). The germline V gene has CDR1 PRHDT and CDR2 FYEKMQ (reference sequence). This CDR3 has 14 residues. V lost 3 bases and J 2 bases, leaving 11 bases between the germline ends. This chain's CDR3 is CASSFLDRPYEQYF. In DNA, the CDR3 is TGTGCCAGCAGCTTTCTGGACAGACCCTACGAGCAGTACTTC.

V gene TRBV5-4 combines with J gene TRBJ2-5; TRBD2 might be the D (6 bases). The V end lost 0 bases, the J end lost 2 bases, and 17 bases lay between the germline ends. The CDR3 contains 17 residues. CDR1 is SGHNT and CDR2 is YYREEE in the germline V gene (reference sequence). The DNA of the CDR3 is TGTGCCAGCAGCTTGGGAACGGTTGGGAGGCTACAAGAGACCCAGTACTTC. Its translation: CASSLGTVGRLQETQYF. The full variable domain, rest sourced from reference TRBV5-4 and TRBJ2-5, is ETGVTQSPTHLIKTRGQQVTLRCSSQSGHNTVSWYQQALGQGPQFIFQYYREEENGRGNFPPRFSGLQFPNYSSELNVNALELDDSALYLCASSLGTVGRLQETQYFGPGTRLLVL.

V is TRBV6-5 and J is TRBJ2-1, with D maybe TRBD1 (6 bases). This CDR3 is built from 15 residues. V dropped 2 bases and J dropped 0 bases, with 8 bases sitting between them. CDR1 and CDR2 (germline): MNHEY, SVGAGI. The CDR3 loop is CASSYRGSSYNEQFF. The CDR3 DNA follows: TGTGCCAGCAGTTACAGGGGGAGCTCCTACAATGAGCAGTTCTTC.

Only a few counts were recorded for this clone. The CDR3, as DNA: TGTGCCAGCTCACCACGCAGGGGCGGGAATGAAAAACTGTTTTTT. Translation: CASSPRRGGNEKLFF. The rearrangement links TRBV18 to TRBJ1-4, with D possibly being TRBD1 (6 bases). Germline V gene lookup returns CDR1 KGHSH and CDR2 LQKENI. The CDR3 is 15 residues long. V was pared by 1 base and J by 5 bases, with 11 bases between. Full variable domain (outside the CDR3, taken from reference TRBV18 and TRBJ1-4): NAGVMQNPRHLVRRRGQEARLRCSPMKGHSHVYWYRQLPEEGLKFMVYLQKENIIDESGMPKERFSAEFPKEGPSILRIQQVVRGDSAAYFCASSPRRGGNEKLFFGSGTQLSVL.

The V gene is TRBV11-1, the J gene TRBJ2-3; 9 nucleotides align to TRBD1. The V gene's germline CDR1 is SGHAT and CDR2 FQDESV (reference sequence). The V segment lost 4 bases and the J segment 4 bases; nucleotides outside the gene matches: 9. The CDR3 is 16 residues long. The CDR3 DNA reads as TGTGCCAGCAGCTCCCCGGGACAGGGTCCCGCAGATACGCAGTATTTT. Amino acids: CASSSPGQGPADTQYF.

The J gene is TRBJ1-2, the V gene TRBV2, with a weak D call TRBD1 (5 bases). V was shortened by 2 bases and J by 8 bases, with 18 bases between the two germline ends. CDR1 and CDR2 from the germline V gene are SNHLY and FYNNEI. The CDR3 length is 15 residues. CDR3 residues: CASSESRSGGGGYTF. The CDR3 bases are TGTGCCAGCAGTGAATCTCGATCGGGCGGGGGAGGCTACACCTTC. Supplemented by reference TRBV2 and TRBJ1-2, the full variable domain reads EPEVTQTPSHQVTQMGQEVILRCVPISNHLYFYWYRQILGQKVEFLVSFYNNEISEKSEIFDDQFSVERPDGSNFTLKIRSTKLEDSAMYFCASSESRSGGGGYTFGSGTRLTVV.

V and J are TRBV2 and TRBJ2-3; TRBD2 matches at 9 bases. This CDR3 comprises 16 residues. V was clipped by 2 bases and J by 0 bases; unmatched bases: 3. Germline loops: CDR1 SNHLY, CDR2 FYNNEI. The CDR3 DNA is TGTGCCAGCAGTGAAAGGCGGGGGGGCAGCACAGATACGCAGTATTTT. Encoded protein: CASSERRGGSTDTQYF.

This chain links TRBV19 with TRBJ1-2, with D possibly matching TRBD1 (5 bases). V was cut by 4 bases and J by 4 bases, with 22 bases left in between. The CDR3 runs to 17 residues. Germline-derived CDR1 and CDR2 are LNHDA and SQIVND (reference sequence). CDR3 nucleotide sequence: TGTGCCAGTAGTACCAAACACCTCTCCGGGACTGCCTATGGCTACACCTTC. Its protein product is CASSTKHLSGTAYGYTF.

The rearrangement links TRBV5-1 to TRBJ1-2; TRBD1 matches at 10 bases. V lost 4 bases, J lost 6 bases, and 6 bases stayed unmatched. This CDR3 is 14 amino acids long. The germline V gene encodes CDR1 SGHRS and CDR2 YFSETQ. The chain's CDR3 is CASSVGQGEDGYTF. Written as DNA, the CDR3 is TGCGCCAGCAGCGTCGGACAGGGGGAGGATGGCTACACCTTC.

This chain links TRBV9 with TRBJ2-3; D is perhaps TRBD2 (5 bases). The CDR3 contains 15 residues. Germline CDR1 is SGDLS and CDR2 is YYNGEE. Deletions cut 0 bases from V and 1 base from J, with 9 bases between. CDR3 nucleotide sequence: TGTGCCAGCAGCGTAGGGCGGGCCCGCACAGATACGCAGTATTTT. This sequence encodes CASSVGRARTDTQYF.

The gene calls are TRBV6-5 and TRBJ1-6; D remains unclear. This CDR3 spans 12 amino acids. V dropped 7 bases and J dropped 6 bases, with 7 bases sitting between them. CDR1 and CDR2 from the germline V gene are MNHEY and SVGAGI. The CDR3 region is CASKQINSPLHF. The CDR3 DNA sequence: TGTGCCAGCAAGCAAATTAATTCACCCCTCCACTTT.

The chain uses TRBV5-1 and TRBJ2-7; D is unresolved. The V gene lost 0 bases and the J gene lost 4 bases, with 8 bases spanning the gap. CDR3 length equals 13 residues. Germline CDR1 is SGHRS and CDR2 is YFSETQ. CDR3 nucleotides: TGCGCCAGCAGCTTGGGGCCCCGTTACGAGCAGTACTTC. Translation gives CASSLGPRYEQYF.

V and J are TRBV29-1 and TRBJ2-5; 10 bases line up with TRBD1. The CDR3 is 13 residues long. Trimming took 4 bases from V and 6 from J; bases not matched to a gene: 5. Germline assignment: CDR1 SQVTM and CDR2 ANQGSEA. The CDR3, as DNA: TGCAGCGTTGGGACAGGGGGTCGTCAGACCCAGTACTTC. This translates into CSVGTGGRQTQYF.

The chain is built from TRBV10-3 and TRBJ2-1; 8 positions agree with TRBD1. V lost 4 bases to trimming and J lost 5 bases; unmatched junction nucleotides: 10. The CDR3 is 16 amino acids. The germline V gene has CDR1 ENHRY and CDR2 SYGVKD. The CDR3 DNA reads as TGTGCCATCAGTGCCGCCACAGGGGGTAGGAACAATGAGCAGTTCTTC. Its protein product is CAISAATGGRNNEQFF.

CDR3 nucleotides: TGTGCCAGCAGCTTTAATTATGATCGTGAGGGCTACACCTTC. This encodes CASSFNYDREGYTF. The chain uses TRBV7-2 and TRBJ1-2; D call uncertain. The germline V and J ends were trimmed by 3 bases and 8 bases, with 16 bases remaining between them. CDR3 length: 14 residues. In germline, CDR1 is SGHTA, CDR2 FQGNSA.

This chain joins TRBV10-3 and TRBJ1-6; a weak D match, TRBD1 (6 bases). From germline, CDR1 is ENHRY and CDR2 SYGVKD. The germline V and J ends were trimmed by 10 bases and 6 bases, with 16 bases remaining between them. This CDR3 has 14 residues. CDR3 in amino acids: CASTQLGGNSPLHF. CDR3 DNA sequence: TGTGCCAGCACCCAATTAGGGGGTAATTCACCCCTCCACTTT.

V is TRBV5-1 and J is TRBJ1-1; 8 bases match TRBD1. After removal of 3 bases from V and 4 bases from J, the junction contained 8 bases not matched to a gene. Looked up from germline, CDR1 is SGHRS and CDR2 is YFSETQ. The CDR3 has 15 amino acids. The CDR3 coding sequence is TGCGCCAGCAGCTCTGGACAGGGAGGGTTCACTGAAGCTTTCTTT. It is translated as CASSSGQGGFTEAFF.

V usage is TRBV29-1 and J usage is TRBJ1-1; D is undetermined. The CDR3 covers 13 residues. The germline V gene has CDR1 SQVTM and CDR2 ANQGSEA. Trimming cost V 2 bases and J 5 bases, with 12 bases left between them. The CDR3: CSVERRTGTEAFF. The CDR3 DNA reads as TGCAGCGTTGAACGGAGAACTGGGACTGAAGCTTTCTTT.

The genes are TRBV5-1 and TRBJ1-2; TRBD1 might be the D (5 bases). V was pared by 2 bases and J by 5 bases, with 16 bases between. Germline V lookup: CDR1 SGHRS, CDR2 YFSETQ. The CDR3 totals 15 residues. The DNA for the CDR3 is TGCGCCAGCAGCTTAGAGGGACTCTCGAAGTATGGCTACACCTTC. Residues: CASSLEGLSKYGYTF.

The chain links TRBV6-5 to TRBJ1-6; D unclear. Trimming took 0 bases from V and 9 from J, leaving 9 bases between them. The CDR3 spans 14 residues. Looked up from germline, CDR1 is MNHEY and CDR2 is SVGAGI. CDR3 sequence (DNA): TGTGCCAGCAGTTACTCTCTAGTGGCTTCACCCCTCCACTTT. Its translation: CASSYSLVASPLHF.

The rearrangement joins TRBV19 to TRBJ2-5; a weak D match, TRBD2 (6 bases). The DNA end favors TRBJ2-7, so the J call may be wrong. In germline, CDR1 is LNHDA, CDR2 SQIVND (reference sequence). The CDR3 loop spans 14 amino acids. The CDR3 sequence: CASSMDRRGSEQYF. DNA for the CDR3: TGTGCCAGTAGTATGGACCGGAGGGGCTCCGAGCAGTACTTC.

The gene calls are TRBV11-1 and TRBJ2-1, with D possibly being TRBD1 (5 bases). V shed 5 bases and J shed 10 bases, with 12 bases lying between them. This CDR3 contains 12 residues. Germline V gene lookup returns CDR1 SGHAT and CDR2 FQDESV (reference sequence). This chain's CDR3 is CASSLRVGEQFF. For the CDR3, the DNA is TGTGCCAGCAGCCTCAGGGTGGGAGAGCAGTTCTTC.

This chain uses TRBV19 with TRBJ1-5; D is uncertain. V dropped 3 bases and J dropped 0 bases, with 9 bases sitting between them. Germline V gene data show CDR1 as LNHDA and CDR2 as SQIVND (reference sequence). This CDR3 contains 15 residues. CDR3 protein: CASSMDGNSNQPQHF. The DNA of the CDR3 is TGTGCCAGTAGTATGGACGGGAATAGCAATCAGCCCCAGCATTTT.

Many counts were recorded for this clone. This chain uses TRBV30 with TRBJ1-1; 8 bases match TRBD1. There are 11 residues in the CDR3. In germline, CDR1 is GTSNPN, CDR2 SVGIG (reference sequence). Unmatched junction bases numbered 3, after V lost 2 bases and J lost 10 bases. The CDR3 DNA sequence: TGTGCCTGGAGTTGGCAGGGGGCAGCTTTCTTT. Its translation is CAWSWQGAAFF.